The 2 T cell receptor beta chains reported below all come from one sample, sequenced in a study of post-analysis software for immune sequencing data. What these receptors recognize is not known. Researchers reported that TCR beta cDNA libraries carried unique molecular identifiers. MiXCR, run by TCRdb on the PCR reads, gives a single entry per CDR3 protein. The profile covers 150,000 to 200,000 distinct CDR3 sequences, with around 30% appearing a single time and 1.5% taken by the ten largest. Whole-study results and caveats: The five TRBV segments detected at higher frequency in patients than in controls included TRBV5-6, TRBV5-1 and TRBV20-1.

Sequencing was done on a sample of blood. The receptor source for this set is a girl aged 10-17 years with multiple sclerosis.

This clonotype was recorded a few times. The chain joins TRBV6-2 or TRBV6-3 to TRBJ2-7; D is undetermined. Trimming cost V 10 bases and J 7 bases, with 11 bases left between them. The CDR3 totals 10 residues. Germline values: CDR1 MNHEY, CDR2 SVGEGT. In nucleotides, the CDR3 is TGTGCCAACCACCCCCAGGAGCAGTACTTC. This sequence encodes CANHPQEQYF.

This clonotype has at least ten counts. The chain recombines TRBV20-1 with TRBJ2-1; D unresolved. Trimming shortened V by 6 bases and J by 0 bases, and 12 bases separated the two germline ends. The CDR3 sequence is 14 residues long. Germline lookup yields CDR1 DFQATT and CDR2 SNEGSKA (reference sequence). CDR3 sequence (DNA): TGCAGTGCCGTACACCCGAGCTCCTACAATGAGCAGTTCTTC. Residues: CSAVHPSSYNEQFF.